This T cell receptor (beta chain) is drawn from a study of molecular identifiers for immune sequencing clone quantification. The germline CDR1 and CDR2 sequences are MDHEN and SYDVKM. The CDR3 covers 13 residues. The V end was cut by 5 bases, the J end by 4 bases, with 11 bases between. At least ten counts were recorded for this clonotype. One entry per CDR3 protein, called by TCRdb with MiXCR from the PCR reads. The top ten clones hold 4% to 5% of a sample with 80,000 to 130,000 distinct CDR3 sequences, roughly 38% of them seen once. Sequencing was performed on naive CD8+ T cells from blood, with Jurkat cell RNA spiked in. Subset meaning: FACS-sorted CD8+CD4-CCR7+CD45RA+ naive T cells. The V and J genes are TRBV28 and TRBJ2-5; D gene unclear. This clonotype was obtained from a human donor in good health. Some libraries in this study had Jurkat cell RNA spiked in. The CDR3: CASSPNPLETQYF. CDR3 sequence (DNA): TGTGCCAGCAGTCCGAATCCGTTAGAGACCCAGTACTTC.